This TCR beta chain stems from a study of cytomegalovirus exposure and HLA in healthy donors. Study-level findings and limits: The study put 150 to 200 TCR beta chains on its list as cytomegalovirus-associated. Within the 100 to 150 validation repertoires, first-cohort TCR clusters tended to co-occur, according to a later analysis.

This CDR3 has 15 amino acids. The V end lost 3 bases, the J end lost 1 base, and 10 bases lay between the germline ends. Looked up from germline, CDR1 is MDHEN and CDR2 is SYDVKM. Profiling relied on immunoSEQ multiplex PCR, and the TCRdb table lists in-frame clones only, not all of them. The table records around 70,000 clones, about 91% of them present only once. It was the approximately 130-subject validation cohort, separate from the roughly 700-subject first cohort, to which the donors belonged. Comments on this clone: The antigen remains unidentified.

The receptor was derived from a man aged 18 to 29 in good health and CMV-seronegative. This chain uses TRBV28 with TRBJ1-3; D unclear. Specimen: PBMCs. This CDR3 reads CASSFQSRSGNTIYF. The CDR3 DNA reads TGTGCCAGCAGTTTCCAGTCTAGGTCTGGAAACACCATATATTTT.